This T cell receptor beta chain was identified in a study of T cells in Graves' hyperthyroidism and ophthalmopathy. What was amplified from RNA transcripts were TCR beta CDR3 regions. With the HTBI primer set, the TCR CDR3 went through a first round of RT-PCR. MiXCR, applied by TCRdb to the multiplex PCR reads, yields one record per CDR3 protein. This sample has 200,000 to 300,000 distinct CDR3 sequences, with around 25% found just once. The CDR3 sequence is 12 residues long. V lost 4 bases to trimming and J lost 7 bases, with 7 bases between them. Whole-study findings and limits: Using 13 V-J features, a model discriminated ophthalmopathy from stable hyperthyroidism. Peripheral blood also featured most of the thyroid clonotypes expanded above 0.001.

There are many counts of this clonotype. Its cognate antigen is unknown. Exclusion criteria comprised uncontrolled infection, other autoimmune disease, pregnancy or lactation. Source material: blood. This sequence was found in a woman aged 40 to 49 with Graves' ophthalmopathy. The V gene is TRBV12-3 or TRBV12-4, the J gene TRBJ2-2; D gene unclear. The CDR3 loop is CASSSSGGELFF. In nucleotides, the CDR3 is TGTGCCAGCAGTTCTTCTGGCGGGGAGCTGTTTTTT.